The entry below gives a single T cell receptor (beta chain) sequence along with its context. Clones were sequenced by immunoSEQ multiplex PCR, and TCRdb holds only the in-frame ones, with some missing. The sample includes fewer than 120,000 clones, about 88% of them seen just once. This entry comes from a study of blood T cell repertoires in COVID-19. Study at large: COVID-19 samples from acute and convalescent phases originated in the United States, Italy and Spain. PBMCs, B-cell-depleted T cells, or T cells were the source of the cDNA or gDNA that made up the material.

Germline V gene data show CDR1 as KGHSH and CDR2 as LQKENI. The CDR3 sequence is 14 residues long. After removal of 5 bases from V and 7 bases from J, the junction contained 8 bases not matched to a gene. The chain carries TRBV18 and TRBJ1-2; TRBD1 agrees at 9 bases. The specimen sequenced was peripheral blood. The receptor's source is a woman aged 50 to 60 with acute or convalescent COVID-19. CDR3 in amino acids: CASSGGQGHLGYTF. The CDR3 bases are TGTGCCAGCTCAGGGGGACAGGGCCACCTTGGCTACACCTTC.